The TCR beta chain described here comes from a study of cytomegalovirus exposure and HLA in healthy donors. Study-level findings and limits: Presence/absence analysis assumed near-uniform sequencing depth across donors. Looking again later, the authors saw that most CMV-associated TCR beta chains seemed HLA-restricted.

The germline V and J ends were trimmed by 0 bases and 5 bases, with 16 bases remaining between them. From germline, CDR1 is LGHNA and CDR2 YSLEER. This CDR3 is 17 amino acids long. As regards this clone: No antigen is known for it.

The PCR ran on 60 Vbeta and 13 Jbeta primers. The method was immunoSEQ multiplex PCR; TCRdb's version includes in-frame clones alone and lacks a portion of them. This table holds fewer than 200,000 clones, roughly 84% found once. The sequenced sample consisted of PBMCs. This chain links TRBV4-3 with TRBJ1-4, with TRBD1 as a possible D gene (6 bases). This receptor was obtained from a man between 18 and 29 years old in good health and CMV-seropositive. In nucleotides, the CDR3 is TGCGCCAGCAGCCAAGATCACAGGGTGTTGGGCAATGAAAAACTGTTTTTT. This gives the protein CASSQDHRVLGNEKLFF.